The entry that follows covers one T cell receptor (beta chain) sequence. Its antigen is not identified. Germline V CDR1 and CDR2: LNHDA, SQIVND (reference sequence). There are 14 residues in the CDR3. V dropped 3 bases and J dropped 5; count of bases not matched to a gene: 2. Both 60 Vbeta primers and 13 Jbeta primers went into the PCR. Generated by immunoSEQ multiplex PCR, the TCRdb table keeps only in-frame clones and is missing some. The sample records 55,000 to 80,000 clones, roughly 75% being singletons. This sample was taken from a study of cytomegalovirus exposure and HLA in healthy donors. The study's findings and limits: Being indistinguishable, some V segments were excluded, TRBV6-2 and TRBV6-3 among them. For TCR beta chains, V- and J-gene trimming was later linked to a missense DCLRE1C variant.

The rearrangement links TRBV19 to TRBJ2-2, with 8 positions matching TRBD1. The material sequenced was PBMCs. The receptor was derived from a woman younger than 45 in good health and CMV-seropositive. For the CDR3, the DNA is TGTGCCAGTAGTATGGACAGGGCGACCGGGGAGCTGTTTTTT. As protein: CASSMDRATGELFF.